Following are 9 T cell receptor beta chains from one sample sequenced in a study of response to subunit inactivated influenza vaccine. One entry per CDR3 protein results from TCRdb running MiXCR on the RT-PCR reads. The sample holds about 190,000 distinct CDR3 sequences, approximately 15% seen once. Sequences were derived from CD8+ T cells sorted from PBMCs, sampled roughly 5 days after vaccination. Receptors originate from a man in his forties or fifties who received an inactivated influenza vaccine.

The CDR3 spells CASSLPGLAGEGTDTQYF. CDR3 nucleotides: TGTGCCAGCAGTTTACCCGGACTAGCGGGAGAAGGGACAGATACGCAGTATTTT. The chain is built from TRBV12-3 or TRBV12-4 and TRBJ2-3, with 13 bases that match TRBD2. The J segment lost 3 bases and the V segment lost 2 bases, leaving 8 bases of the junction unmatched. CDR3 length: 18 amino acids.

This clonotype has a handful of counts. The CDR3 reads CASSLVGYLSDTQYF. Written as DNA, the CDR3 is TGTGCCAGCAGTTTAGTAGGCTATCTCTCAGATACGCAGTATTTT. The chain has TRBV12-3 or TRBV12-4 and TRBJ2-3, with D unclear. This CDR3 is built from 15 residues. Trimming took off 1 base at V and 4 bases at J, with 12 bases between the two ends.

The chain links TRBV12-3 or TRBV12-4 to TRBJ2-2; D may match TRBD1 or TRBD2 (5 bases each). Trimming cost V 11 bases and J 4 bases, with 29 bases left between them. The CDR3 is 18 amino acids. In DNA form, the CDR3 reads TGTGCCTTCTGTTTCTCCCGGGGTCAGGGAGAGTTCACCGGGGAGCTGTTTTTT. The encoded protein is CAFCFSRGQGEFTGELFF.

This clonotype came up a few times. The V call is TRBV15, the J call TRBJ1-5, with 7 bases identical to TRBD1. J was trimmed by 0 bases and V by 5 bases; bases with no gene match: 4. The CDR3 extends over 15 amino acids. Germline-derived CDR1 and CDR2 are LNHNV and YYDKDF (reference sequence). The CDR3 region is CATSRQGNSNQPQHF. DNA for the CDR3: TGTGCCACCAGCCGACAGGGAAATAGCAATCAGCCCCAGCATTTT.

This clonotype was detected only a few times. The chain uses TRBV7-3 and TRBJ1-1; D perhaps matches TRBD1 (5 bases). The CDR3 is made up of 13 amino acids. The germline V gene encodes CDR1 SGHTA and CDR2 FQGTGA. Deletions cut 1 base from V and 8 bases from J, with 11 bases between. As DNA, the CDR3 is TGTGCCAGCAGCTTAATAGCAGGGAACGAAGCTTTCTTT. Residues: CASSLIAGNEAFF.

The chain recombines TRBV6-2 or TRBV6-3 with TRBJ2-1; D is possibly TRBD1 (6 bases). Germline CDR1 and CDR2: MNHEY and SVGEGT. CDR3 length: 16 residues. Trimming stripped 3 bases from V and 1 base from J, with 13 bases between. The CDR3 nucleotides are TGTGCCAGCAGTTATTCAGACAGGTCGTCCTACAATGAGCAGTTCTTC. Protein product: CASSYSDRSSYNEQFF.

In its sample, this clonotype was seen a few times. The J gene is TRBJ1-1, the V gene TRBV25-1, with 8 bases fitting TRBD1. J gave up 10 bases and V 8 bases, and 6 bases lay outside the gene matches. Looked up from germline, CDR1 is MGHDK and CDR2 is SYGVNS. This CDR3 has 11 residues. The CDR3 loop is CASALGQGAFF. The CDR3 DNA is TGTGCCAGCGCCCTCGGACAGGGAGCTTTCTTT. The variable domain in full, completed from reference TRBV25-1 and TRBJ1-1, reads EADIYQTPRYLVIGTGKKITLECSQTMGHDKMYWYQQDPGMELHLIHYSYGVNSTEKGDLSSESTVSRIRTEHFPLTLESARPSHTSQYLCASALGQGAFFGQGTRLTVV.

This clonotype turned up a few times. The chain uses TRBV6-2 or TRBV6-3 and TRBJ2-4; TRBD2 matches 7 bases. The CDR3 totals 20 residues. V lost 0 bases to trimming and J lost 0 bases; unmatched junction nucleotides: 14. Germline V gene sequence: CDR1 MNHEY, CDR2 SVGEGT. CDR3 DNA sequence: TGTGCCAGCAGTTACTCGATTGATCGGCCTAGCGGAGGAGCCAAAAACATTCAGTACTTC. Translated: CASSYSIDRPSGGAKNIQYF.

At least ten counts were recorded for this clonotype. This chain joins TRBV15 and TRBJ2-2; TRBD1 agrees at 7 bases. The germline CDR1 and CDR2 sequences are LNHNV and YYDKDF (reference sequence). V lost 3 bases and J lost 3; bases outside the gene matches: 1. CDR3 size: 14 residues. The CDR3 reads CATSRQGDTGELFF. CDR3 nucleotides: TGTGCCACCAGCAGGCAGGGGGACACCGGGGAGCTGTTTTTT.